Presented here are 5 T cell receptor beta chains from one specimen sequenced in a study of shared clonotypes between healthy human individuals. Assay: immunoSEQ multiplex PCR; the TCRdb copy retains only in-frame clones and omits some. The sample carries 2 million to 2.5 million clones, approximately 96% recorded once. The sequenced sample was naive CD4+ T cells sorted from blood. Subset meaning: CD45RA+ positively selected. These TCRs come from a man between 18 and 35 years old in good health.

The chain recombines TRBV28 with TRBJ1-1, with 8 bases lining up with TRBD1. The length of the CDR3 is 13 residues. Unmatched junction bases numbered 9, after V lost 5 bases and J lost 10 bases. Germline V lookup: CDR1 MDHEN, CDR2 SYDVKM. This chain's CDR3 is CASSLPGQGRAFF. CDR3 in DNA: TGTGCCAGCAGTCTCCCAGGACAGGGTAGAGCTTTCTTT.

CDR3 DNA sequence: TGTGCCAGTAGTATAGTTCAGGGTAGGCGCAGGGGGCGTCACACCGGGGAGCTGTTTTTT. Translation: CASSIVQGRRRGRHTGELFF. The V gene is TRBV19, the J gene TRBJ2-2; 8 positions match TRBD1. Germline V lookup: CDR1 LNHDA, CDR2 SQIVND (reference sequence). The CDR3 runs to 20 residues. The J segment lost 3 bases and the V segment lost 1 base, leaving 16 bases of the junction unmatched.

CDR3 nucleotides: TGTGCCAGTGATGTAGATGGGACACAGGGTGAGCAGTTCTTC. Residues: CASDVDGTQGEQFF. The gene calls are TRBV10-3 and TRBJ2-1; weak D call: TRBD1 (6 bases). CDR1 is ENHRY, CDR2 SYGVKD, per germline. The CDR3 is 14 residues long. V was trimmed by 10 bases and J by 9 bases, leaving 22 bases between them.

This clone has only one observation. The chain is built from TRBV10-2 and TRBJ1-5, with a weak D call TRBD1 (6 bases). CDR3 length: 15 amino acids. The germline V gene has CDR1 WSHSY and CDR2 SAAADI. V was cut by 7 bases and J by 2 bases, with 15 bases left in between. Here the CDR3 reads CASNIDSGGNQPQHF. The DNA of the CDR3 is TGCGCCAGCAATATAGATTCAGGGGGCAATCAGCCCCAGCATTTT.

This clone was recorded only once. CDR3 amino acids: CASRPRGKYTEAFF. CDR3 sequence (DNA): TGTGCCAGCAGGCCCAGGGGGAAGTACACTGAAGCTTTCTTT. The chain joins TRBV5-4 to TRBJ1-1; the match to TRBD1 covers 7 bases. Trimming took 5 bases from V and 3 from J; bases not matched to a gene: 7. CDR1 SGHNT and CDR2 YYREEE come from the germline V gene (reference sequence). The CDR3 length is 14 residues.